The rows below give T cell receptor beta chains drawn from one sample of a study of shared clonotypes between healthy human individuals. Assay: immunoSEQ multiplex PCR; the TCRdb copy retains only in-frame clones and omits some. The table lists about 960,000 clones, approximately 80% of them singletons. Sequenced sample: memory CD4+ T cells sorted from blood. The receptors derive from a man younger than 35 in good health. Both conserved end residues are part of each CDR3. A D gene is named only where the DNA matches it firmly. The listing skips clone size in some rows; elsewhere it reads once, few, many or a size class.

j_call,clone_size,d_call,v_call,cdr3_aa,cdr3_nt
TRBJ2-2,-,-,TRBV5-4,CASSPGGATGELFF,TGTGCCAGCAGCCCTGGAGGGGCCACCGGGGAGCTGTTTTTT
TRBJ2-1,-,-,TRBV5-6,CASKEPSYNEQFF,TGTGCCAGCAAGGAGCCCTCCTACAATGAGCAGTTCTTC
TRBJ1-1,-,-,TRBV9,CASSVVGGSGTEAFF,TGTGCCAGCAGCGTAGTTGGGGGTTCGGGCACTGAAGCTTTCTTT
TRBJ2-5,-,TRBD2,TRBV5-1,CASSLAVLAGEGSQETQYF,TGCGCCAGCAGCTTGGCAGTACTAGCGGGAGAAGGCTCACAAGAGACCCAGTACTTC
TRBJ2-5,-,TRBD1,TRBV6-1,CASIRTGTFQETQYF,TGTGCCAGCATCCGGACAGGGACCTTTCAAGAGACCCAGTACTTC
TRBJ2-3,-,-,TRBV6-6,CASSVRTTSTDTQYF,TGTGCCAGCAGTGTCAGAACAACTAGCACAGATACGCAGTATTTT
TRBJ1-1,once,TRBD1,TRBV5-1,CASSSSTGYTEAFF,TGCGCCAGCAGCTCCTCGACAGGGTACACTGAAGCTTTCTTT
TRBJ2-1,-,TRBD2,TRBV9,CASSVDSGRAGGYNEQFF,TGTGCCAGCAGCGTAGACAGCGGGCGAGCGGGGGGCTACAATGAGCAGTTCTTC
TRBJ1-2,-,TRBD1,TRBV2,CASSTPGQGATVNPNYGYTF,TGTGCCAGTTCTACCCCGGGACAGGGGGCGACAGTTAACCCTAACTATGGCTACACCTTC
TRBJ2-5,few,TRBD2,TRBV9,CASSEHRTSGGETQYF,TGTGCCAGCAGCGAACACAGGACTAGCGGGGGTGAGACCCAGTACTTC
TRBJ1-2,-,-,TRBV19,CASLDPSGSAF,TGTGCCAGCCTCGATCCCTCGGGCAGCGCCTTC
TRBJ2-2,-,TRBD2,TRBV6-1,CASSEGLAGVSGELFF,TGTGCCAGCAGTGAGGGACTAGCGGGAGTTTCCGGGGAGCTGTTTTTT
TRBJ1-1,few,-,TRBV5-1,CASGQMNTEAFF,TGCGCCAGCGGACAGATGAACACTGAAGCTTTCTTT
TRBJ1-1,few,-,TRBV5-1,CASSLDSKAFF,TGCGCCAGCAGCTTGGATTCTAAAGCTTTCTTT
TRBJ1-1,-,TRBD1,TRBV5-1,CASSSGQMNTEAFF,TGCGCCAGCAGCTCGGGACAGATGAACACTGAAGCTTTCTTT